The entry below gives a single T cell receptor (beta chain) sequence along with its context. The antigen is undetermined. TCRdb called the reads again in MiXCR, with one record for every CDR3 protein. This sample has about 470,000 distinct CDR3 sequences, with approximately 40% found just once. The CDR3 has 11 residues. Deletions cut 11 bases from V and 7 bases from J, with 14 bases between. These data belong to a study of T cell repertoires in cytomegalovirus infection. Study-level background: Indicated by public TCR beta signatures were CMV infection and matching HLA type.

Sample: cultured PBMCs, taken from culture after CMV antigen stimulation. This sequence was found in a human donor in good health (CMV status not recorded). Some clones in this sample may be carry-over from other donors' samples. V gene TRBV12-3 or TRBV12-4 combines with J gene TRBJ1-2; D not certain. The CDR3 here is CAVDFGSGYTF. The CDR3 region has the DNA TGTGCCGTAGATTTTGGGAGTGGCTACACCTTC.